The T cell receptor (beta chain) under discussion was sequenced for a study of T cells in narcolepsy. Sequenced by immunoSEQ multiplex PCR; TCRdb stores in-frame clones only, minus some. The table has about 30,000 clones, roughly four fifths seen once. The CDR3 loop spans 13 amino acids. The ends lost 4 bases at V and 4 bases at J; junction bases unmatched: 3. In germline, CDR1 is SGHAT, CDR2 FQNNGV. Whole-study findings and limits: No autoreactive T cell clone sequences appeared in some memory CD4+ repertoires.

The count of this clone is one. Its matching antigen is unknown. The V and J genes are TRBV11-2 and TRBJ2-5; 7 bases align to TRBD1. The sequenced material came from CD45RA- memory CD4+ T cells from PBMCs. This clonotype was obtained from a human donor with narcolepsy. Here the CDR3 DNA reads TGTGCCAGCAGCTCTTACAGGGGAGAGACCCAGTACTTC. The encoded protein is CASSSYRGETQYF.